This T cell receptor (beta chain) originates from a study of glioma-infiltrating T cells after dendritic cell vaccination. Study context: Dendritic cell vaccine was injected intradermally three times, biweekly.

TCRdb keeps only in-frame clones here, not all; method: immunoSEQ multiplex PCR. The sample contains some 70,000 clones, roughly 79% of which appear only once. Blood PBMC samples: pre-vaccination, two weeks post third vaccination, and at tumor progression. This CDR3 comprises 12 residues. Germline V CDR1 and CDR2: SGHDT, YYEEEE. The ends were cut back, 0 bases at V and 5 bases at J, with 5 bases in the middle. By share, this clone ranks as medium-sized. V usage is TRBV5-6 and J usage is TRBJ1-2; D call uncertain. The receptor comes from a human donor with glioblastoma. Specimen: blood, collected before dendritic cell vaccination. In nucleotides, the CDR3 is TGTGCCAGCAGCTTGGAGGAGTATGGCTACACCTTC. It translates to CASSLEEYGYTF.